This T cell receptor (beta chain) was found in a study of T cells in Graves' hyperthyroidism and ophthalmopathy. Germline lookup yields CDR1 LNHDA and CDR2 SQIVND (reference sequence). This CDR3 spans 14 amino acids. Trimming stripped 6 bases from V and 1 base from J, with 12 bases between. RNA transcripts were the template for amplifying TCR beta CDR3 regions. HTBI primers were employed in a first-round RT-PCR of the TCR CDR3. TCRdb re-called the multiplex PCR reads with MiXCR, one entry per CDR3 protein. Of about 540,000 distinct CDR3 sequences listed, about 45% were seen once; the top ten hold roughly 8.2%. A word on this clonotype: Antigen unknown. This may be a read error, as it is one base from a much larger clone. Here the CDR3 omits its conserved ending phenylalanine or tryptophan, so a read error is the likely source.

Findings of the study overall: In validation, the model predicted ophthalmopathy. These predictions came a median approximately 6.5 months before onset. Most clonotypes expanded in thyroid above 0.001 were likewise present in blood.

The sequenced material came from peripheral blood or thyroid tissue (not recorded which). The clonotype comes from a woman aged 18-29 years with Graves' hyperthyroidism. The chain couples TRBV19 to TRBJ1-1; no definite D call. The CDR3 protein is CASSPQRTNTEAFL. In DNA, the CDR3 is TGTGCCAGTAGCCCACAGCGGACGAACACTGAAGCTTTCCTT.